This T cell receptor beta chain was identified in a study of monozygotic twins with inflammatory bowel disease. Whole-study results and caveats: The inverse Simpson measure of TCRbeta diversity was lower in IBD patients than in healthy co-twins.

Concerning this clonotype itself: Antigen specificity is unknown.

TCRdb reprocessed the 5' RACE reads and reports one entry per CDR3 protein, with no DNA. The sample's table shows some 200,000 distinct CDR3 sequences. The CDR3 sequence is 16 residues long. The germline V gene encodes CDR1 SGHTA and CDR2 FQGNSA. This receptor was identified in a human donor with ulcerative colitis or Crohn's disease, or a healthy co-twin of an affected twin (not recorded which). The chain employs TRBV7-2 and TRBJ2-1; TCRdb indicates TRBD2, and absent DNA this call remains unverified. Sequenced: blood. The CDR3: CASSSPGLLMNNEQFF. The whole variable domain, remainder taken from reference TRBV7-2 and TRBJ2-1, is GAGVSQSPSNKVTEKGKDVELRCDPISGHTALYWYRQSLGQGLEFLIYFQGNSAPDKSGLPSDRFSAERTGGSVSTLTIQRTQQEDSAVYLCASSSPGLLMNNEQFFGPGTRLTVL.